Listed below are T cell receptor beta chains from one sample, sequenced in a study of blood T cells in healthy people across ages. TCRdb analysed the 5' RACE reads with MiXCR anew, one entry per CDR3 protein. The data show hundreds of thousands of distinct CDR3 sequences, 56% seen once. Material: blood. These receptors all come from a man aged 35 to 55 in good health. Both conserved end residues are part of each CDR3. D genes are given only for firm matches.

D | J | V | CDR3
TRBD1 | NA | TRBV4-2 | CASSPDRGPYEQYF
TRBD1 | TRBJ2-5 | TRBV20-1 | CSAVPGTGLEETQYF
NA | TRBJ2-7 | TRBV3-1 | CASSHKGYEQYF
TRBD2 | TRBJ2-5 | TRBV5-1 | CASSPRLAGYQETQYF
TRBD1 | TRBJ1-2 | TRBV7-2 | CASSFYRDSLYGYTF
NA | TRBJ2-7 | TRBV7-8 | CASSSLPGRYEQYF
NA | TRBJ2-3 | TRBV28 | CASRRQKDTDTQYF
TRBD2 | TRBJ2-5 | TRBV12-3/TRBV12-4 | CASRTTSGQETQYF
TRBD2 | TRBJ2-1 | TRBV27 | CASTMGTGGYNEQFF
TRBD1 | NA | TRBV7-6 | CASSLGGQAHEQYF
NA | TRBJ2-3 | TRBV3-1 | CASSQLHTTDTQYF
NA | TRBJ1-1 | TRBV11-2 | CASSLARGSEAFF
NA | TRBJ2-5 | TRBV6-1 | CASSGDSPQETQYF
NA | TRBJ2-3 | TRBV4-2 | CASSQERLGTRDTQYF
NA | TRBJ2-5 | TRBV12-5 | CASGPTGTAGETQYF
TRBD2 | TRBJ2-1 | TRBV7-8 | CASSLTRTSINEQFF